This TCR beta chain was sequenced during a study of blood T cell repertoires in COVID-19 (dated by TCRdb to about 2020). General notes on the study: The collaborator samples originated in the United States, Italy and Spain and spanned the acute and convalescent phases of COVID-19. The material from the prospective study consisted of cDNA or gDNA derived from T cells, B-cell-depleted T cells, or PBMCs. Subjects who had been exposed to COVID-19, were actively infected with it, or had recovered from it provided the deeply sampled blood TCRbeta repertoires that made up the dataset. A freely available public database, intended as a resource for researchers studying the immune response to SARS-CoV-2, is where the repertoires were released. The samples were drawn from two sources: the first 160 participants of the ongoing ImmuneRACE study, and over 1,000 subjects contributed by 6 global collaborators. Nearly every sample came with metadata listing a de-identified subject ID, COVID-19 status, age in years and sex. Where HLA class I and class II types were available, the types were taken from metadata supplied by the sample provider, not from assay-based typing.

Notes on this clone: The specificity of this receptor is unknown. The record has no base qualities; no much larger clone is one base away.

TCRbeta CDR3 regions were amplified from genomic DNA using the immunoSEQ Assay, a bias-controlled multiplex PCR. In the authors' own workflow: The number of nucleated cells in each sample was estimated by amplification of reference gene primers within the assay. To quantify the absolute abundance of each unique TCRbeta CDR3 rearrangement, sequence reads were collapsed and filtered. For each sample, productive Simpson clonality was calculated as the square root of Simpson's diversity index across productive rearrangements. As stored in TCRdb, this immuneACCESS dataset retains in-frame rearrangements with V and J assigned. A fraction of the clones does not appear; measured against another copy, unresolved V genes explain less than half of the discrepancy, and the remainder lacks a known reason. For V, J and clone size, that table is used; D and trimming come from the DNA. The sample table contains 150,000 to 200,000 clones; only one count was recorded for about nine tenths of them. The ten top clones hold approximately 3.5% of the sample.

What the work shows at the level of the full study, not this receptor alone: The quantity of clinical and demographic metadata differed by source and by participant and was supplied without curation.

Collaborating institutions collected whole blood in K2EDTA tubes following their own protocols. For TCRbeta analysis, collaborators shipped samples as frozen whole blood, isolated PBMCs, or DNA extracted from either of those sample types. The CDR3 contains 14 residues, cysteine and phenylalanine counted. The sequence is cut down to CDR3 DNA, 42 bases in frame from base 1. Trimming accounts for 6 bases at V and 3 bases at J, while the number of junction bases matched to no gene is 4. In the germline V gene, CDR1 corresponds to SNHLY and CDR2 to FYNNEI. The receptor comes from a man aged 65-85 years with acute or convalescent COVID-19. The chain was built from TRBV2 and TRBJ1-1, and 10 junctional nucleotides match TRBD1. Sequenced material: peripheral blood. CDR3 sequence: CASRDRGPHTEAFF. The bases are TGTGCCAGCAGAGACAGGGGGCCCCACACTGAAGCTTTCTTT. With the rest looked up from the reference TRBV2 and TRBJ1-1 genes rather than sequenced, the full variable domain is EPEVTQTPSHQVTQMGQEVILRCVPISNHLYFYWYRQILGQKVEFLVSFYNNEISEKSEIFDDQFSVERPDGSNFTLKIRSTKLEDSAMYFCASRDRGPHTEAFFGQGTRLTVV.